This is a list of T cell receptor beta chains from one sample in a study of T cell responses to AZD1222 COVID-19 vaccine. Some clones are missing from TCRdb's copy, which holds only in-frame ones; the method was immunoSEQ multiplex PCR. The sample has over 100,000 clones, over 75% seen once. This specimen was peripheral blood, taken 28 days after the second AZD1222 dose. The receptors come from an adult who received the AZD1222 COVID-19 vaccine. Each CDR3 is given with its conserved first and last residue. Each record gives: clone size, J gene, V gene, D gene, CDR3 DNA, CDR3 protein. The D gene is left open where the match is weak. The size of a clone is reported for some rows only, either as once, few or many, or as a class for expanded clones.

- | TRBJ1-2 | TRBV2 | - | TGTGCCAGAAGGGGGAGTGAGATAATCGACTATGGCTACACCTTC | CARRGSEIIDYGYTF
- | TRBJ2-7 | TRBV6-5 | - | TGTGCCAGCAGCGCGGTGAGTGGGGCGACCTACGAGCAGTACTTC | CASSAVSGATYEQYF
- | TRBJ2-3 | TRBV19 | - | TGTGCCAGTAGTTCAAACTCGGGCACAGATACGCAGTATTTT | CASSSNSGTDTQYF
- | TRBJ1-5 | TRBV19 | - | TGTGCCAGTACCCTGGGGAGGGGTAGCAATCAGCCCCAGCATTTT | CASTLGRGSNQPQHF
- | TRBJ2-3 | TRBV7-8 | - | TGTGCCAGCAGCTTAGAATGGGGGGCGAGTACAGATACGCAGTATTTT | CASSLEWGASTDTQYF
- | TRBJ2-3 | TRBV6-5 | - | TGTGCCACCCAACGGTACGGGGGTTCGAATACGCAGTATTTT | CATQRYGGSNTQYF
- | TRBJ1-6 | TRBV2 | - | TGTGCCAGCAGTGAACAGCCTCTTCGGGGTTATAATTCACCCCTCCACTTT | CASSEQPLRGYNSPLHF
- | TRBJ1-1 | TRBV30 | TRBD1 | TGTGCCTGGAGCGAAGCCGGGACAGGGGGGACTGAAGCTTTCTTT | CAWSEAGTGGTEAFF
- | TRBJ2-2 | TRBV24-1 | - | TGTGCCACCGGATCGACAGGGAACACCGGGGAGCTGTTTTTT | CATGSTGNTGELFF
once | TRBJ1-5 | TRBV30 | - | TGTGCCTGGAGTGTCTCAGGCGGCAATCAGCCCCAGCATTTT | CAWSVSGGNQPQHF
- | TRBJ1-1 | TRBV6-2/TRBV6-3 | - | TGTGCCAGCAGTTTGAGGTCCAGGGGCACTGAAGCTTTCTTT | CASSLRSRGTEAFF
- | TRBJ2-1 | TRBV7-8 | - | TGTGCCAGCAGCCTCGAGGGGGGGGGCTCCTACAATGAGCAGTTCTTC | CASSLEGGGSYNEQFF
once | TRBJ1-5 | TRBV19 | - | TGTGCCAGTAACTGGGACGGTAGCAATCAGCCCCAGCATTTT | CASNWDGSNQPQHF
- | TRBJ2-7 | TRBV7-7 | - | TGTGCCAGCAGCTTTAGCAGGGCGAACGAGCAGTACTTC | CASSFSRANEQYF
- | TRBJ2-2 | TRBV7-8 | TRBD2 | TGTGCCAGCAGCTTCCGACTAGCGGGTTACACCGGGGAGCTGTTTTTT | CASSFRLAGYTGELFF
- | TRBJ1-1 | TRBV7-2 | - | TGTGCCAGCAGCTTATCGGCCAGCACTGAAGCTTTCTTT | CASSLSASTEAFF
- | TRBJ1-1 | TRBV6-1 | - | TGTGCCAGCAGGCCAGGTCAGGCGAACACTGAAGCTTTCTTT | CASRPGQANTEAFF
- | TRBJ1-5 | TRBV9 | - | TGTGCCAGCAGCGTAGATACGGGGGGTCAGCCCCAGCATTTT | CASSVDTGGQPQHF
few | TRBJ1-1 | TRBV7-2 | TRBD1 | TGTGCCAGCAGCCATGGGGACAGAGTGAACACTGAAGCTTTCTTT | CASSHGDRVNTEAFF
- | TRBJ2-5 | TRBV27 | TRBD1 | TGTGCCAGCAGTGGGGACAGTCAAGACCCCCAGTACTTC | CASSGDSQDPQYF